This TCR beta chain was sequenced in a study of blood T cell repertoires in COVID-19. V lost 2 bases to trimming and J lost 4 bases, with 8 bases between them. Germline assignment: CDR1 KGHSH and CDR2 LQKENI. The length of the CDR3 is 13 residues. Only in-frame clones appear in the TCRdb table, and some are missing; sequencing was by immunoSEQ multiplex PCR. The sample yields about 400,000 clones, approximately 90% seen once. Sequencing was carried out using peripheral blood. The TCR sequence derives from a woman aged 30 to 39 with active or convalescent COVID-19. The rearrangement joins TRBV18 to TRBJ1-2; D is uncertain. Here the CDR3 reads CASSPNTVYGYTF. The CDR3 nucleotides are TGTGCCAGCTCACCAAACACAGTCTATGGCTACACCTTC.